The 20 T cell receptor beta chains below come from one sample, sequenced in a study of T cell responses to AZD1222 COVID-19 vaccine. Data came from immunoSEQ multiplex PCR; TCRdb stores just in-frame clones and leaves some out. The sample consists of 63,000 or so clones, roughly 85% of them appearing once. The sample was peripheral blood, taken on day 0 of AZD1222 vaccination. The receptors shown here come from an adult in good health.

The V and J genes are TRBV5-1 and TRBJ2-7; 7 nucleotides line up with TRBD1. CDR3 length equals 14 residues. CDR1 and CDR2 from the germline V gene are SGHRS and YFSETQ. With V trimmed by 3 bases and J by 3 bases, 6 bases remained unmatched. This CDR3 is CASSSRTGVYEQYF. CDR3 nucleotides: TGCGCCAGCAGCTCTCGAACAGGGGTCTACGAGCAGTACTTC.

The chain is built from TRBV6-5 and TRBJ1-2, with D unresolved. CDR3 length equals 13 residues. V was clipped by 0 bases and J by 6 bases, with 8 bases between them. Germline V gives CDR1 MNHEY, CDR2 SVGAGI. CDR3 in DNA: TGTGCCAGCAGTTACTCCCATGGTAATGGCTACACCTTC. This sequence encodes CASSYSHGNGYTF.

The chain couples TRBV6-5 to TRBJ1-6; D might be TRBD1 (5 bases). Germline V gene sequence: CDR1 MNHEY, CDR2 SVGAGI. The CDR3 has 14 residues. The V gene lost 3 bases and the J gene lost 5 bases, with 8 bases spanning the gap. The CDR3 spells CASSYGGDNSPLHF. CDR3 sequence (DNA): TGTGCCAGCAGTTATGGGGGTGATAATTCACCCCTCCACTTT.

This clone occurred a few times. The J gene is TRBJ2-1, the V gene TRBV7-6, with TRBD1 matching over 9 bases. Germline V CDR1 and CDR2: SGHVS, FNYEAQ. The CDR3 sequence is 15 residues long. The junction had 4 bases not matched to a gene; V was cut back by 3 bases and J by 4 bases. The CDR3 loop is CASSLGQGLYNEQFF. Here the CDR3 DNA reads TGTGCCAGCAGCTTGGGACAGGGACTATACAATGAGCAGTTCTTC.

CDR3 residues: CAWSARERYQPQHF. Written as DNA, the CDR3 is TGTGCCTGGAGTGCCAGGGAGAGGTATCAGCCCCAGCATTTT. The chain links TRBV30 to TRBJ1-5; perhaps TRBD1 as D (5 bases). V dropped 1 base and J dropped 5 bases, with 12 bases sitting between them. The germline CDR1 and CDR2 sequences are GTSNPN and SVGIG (reference sequence). There are 14 residues in the CDR3.

The gene calls are TRBV10-1 and TRBJ2-3; D is possibly TRBD2 (6 bases). This CDR3 is built from 15 residues. In germline, CDR1 is WNHNN, CDR2 SYGVQD (reference sequence). V lost 5 bases to trimming and J lost 4 bases, with 16 bases between them. This chain's CDR3 is CASSSPRLVPDTQYF. The DNA of the CDR3 is TGCGCCAGCAGTAGTCCCCGACTAGTCCCAGATACGCAGTATTTT.

The chain is built from TRBV7-2 and TRBJ1-2, with 8 bases aligning to TRBD1. V lost 8 bases to trimming and J lost 6 bases; unmatched junction nucleotides: 8. The CDR3 length is 13 residues. Looked up from germline, CDR1 is SGHTA and CDR2 is FQGNSA. CDR3 in DNA: TGTGCCAGCGGGTTACAGGGGGGAGATGGCTACACCTTC. Protein product: CASGLQGGDGYTF.

CDR3 bases: TGTGCCAGCAACCTCTTAGGCCGCGGCACAGATACGCAGTATTTT. Translated: CASNLLGRGTDTQYF. The gene calls are TRBV6-5 and TRBJ2-3, with D unclear. V lost 7 bases to trimming and J lost 1 base, with 15 bases between them. The CDR3 sequence is 15 residues long. Looked up from germline, CDR1 is MNHEY and CDR2 is SVGAGI.

CDR3 sequence (DNA): TGTGCCAGCAGTTTTGGGCAGGCGGGAGATGAGCAGTTCTTC. It translates to CASSFGQAGDEQFF. The chain couples TRBV28 to TRBJ2-1, with 7 bases lining up with TRBD2. In germline, CDR1 is MDHEN, CDR2 SYDVKM. V lost 3 bases, J lost 8 bases, and 7 bases stayed unmatched. CDR3 length: 14 amino acids.

This clone was observed once. The chain recombines TRBV27 with TRBJ2-5; D is unresolved. CDR1 is MNHEY and CDR2 is SMNVEV in the germline V gene (reference sequence). CDR3 size: 14 residues. V was pared by 3 bases and J by 5 bases, with 13 bases between. CDR3 in amino acids: CASSFLGAGETQYF. CDR3 coding DNA: TGTGCCAGCAGTTTTTTAGGAGCTGGGGAGACCCAGTACTTC.

This sequence joins TRBV6-1 and TRBJ1-1; D gene unclear. The V end lost 8 bases, the J end lost 7 bases, and 5 bases lay between the germline ends. CDR1 and CDR2 (germline): MNHNS, SASEGT. The CDR3 runs 9 residues. The CDR3: CASGFEAFF. CDR3 nucleotides: TGTGCCAGCGGGTTTGAAGCTTTCTTT.

The chain recombines TRBV14 with TRBJ1-5; possible D gene TRBD1, 5 bases. The CDR3 has 13 amino acids. Germline lookup yields CDR1 SGHDN and CDR2 FVKESK. V was pared by 4 bases and J by 3 bases, with 7 bases between. The CDR3: CASSPGLNQPQHF. CDR3 in DNA: TGTGCCAGCAGCCCGGGGCTCAATCAGCCCCAGCATTTT.

The V gene is TRBV7-9, the J gene TRBJ2-4; possibly TRBD1 for D (6 bases). The V gene's germline CDR1 is SEHNR and CDR2 FQNEAQ (reference sequence). Trimming took 10 bases from V and 0 from J, leaving 13 bases between them. The CDR3 loop spans 14 amino acids. The CDR3 loop reads CATAGALAKNIQYF. The CDR3 DNA is TGTGCCACAGCAGGGGCGCTAGCCAAAAACATTCAGTACTTC.

The chain links TRBV19 to TRBJ1-1; D is uncertain. Trimming left V 4 bases short and J 3 bases short, with 15 bases between. This CDR3 is built from 15 residues. Germline CDR1 is LNHDA and CDR2 is SQIVND (reference sequence). The CDR3 sequence is CASSNLGGSDTEAFF. DNA of the CDR3: TGTGCCAGTAGTAACCTTGGAGGGAGCGACACTGAAGCTTTCTTT.

The chain's CDR3 is CASSLTGMSTIYF. The CDR3 DNA follows: TGTGCCAGCAGCCTAACAGGGATGAGCACCATATATTTT. This sequence joins TRBV5-5 and TRBJ1-3, with a weak D call TRBD1 (6 bases). V lost 4 bases and J lost 9, with 14 bases in between. The CDR3 consists of 13 residues. Germline V CDR1 and CDR2: SGHKS, YYEKEE (reference sequence).

J is TRBJ2-7 and V is TRBV19; D gene ambiguous. V was clipped by 2 bases and J by 3 bases, with 11 bases between them. This CDR3 comprises 14 residues. Germline loops: CDR1 LNHDA, CDR2 SQIVND (reference sequence). In nucleotides, the CDR3 is TGTGCCAGTAGTATATCTGGCGGAGTCTACGAGCAGTACTTC. As protein: CASSISGGVYEQYF.

The rearrangement uses TRBV11-1 and TRBJ2-3; D is unclear. The ends were cut back, 1 base at V and 2 bases at J, with 7 bases in the middle. Per the germline V gene, CDR1 is SGHAT and CDR2 is FQDESV (reference sequence). CDR3 length: 14 amino acids. CDR3 in amino acids: CASSLVGATDTQYF. The CDR3 DNA sequence: TGTGCCAGCAGCTTAGTCGGTGCCACAGATACGCAGTATTTT.

The chain combines TRBV3-1 (or the pseudogene TRBV3-2) with TRBJ2-3; TRBD2 aligns across 9 bases. The germline V gene encodes CDR1 LGHDT and CDR2 YNNKEL (reference sequence). After removal of 0 bases from V and 2 bases from J, the junction contained 9 bases not matched to a gene. This CDR3 comprises 18 residues. The CDR3 loop reads CASSQEGPLAGNTDTQYF. The CDR3 DNA reads TGTGCCAGCAGCCAAGAGGGTCCCCTAGCGGGGAACACAGATACGCAGTATTTT.

The chain combines TRBV18 with TRBJ1-1; D unresolved. Germline V gene sequence: CDR1 KGHSH, CDR2 LQKENI. Trimming removed 6 bases at V and 5 bases at J, with 19 bases between. CDR3 size: 15 residues. This CDR3 reads CASSKRRTPVTEAFF. The CDR3 coding sequence is TGTGCCAGCTCCAAGAGACGGACCCCGGTGACTGAAGCTTTCTTT.

The V and J genes are TRBV2 and TRBJ1-1; 8 bases fit TRBD1. This CDR3 has 16 residues. The germline gives CDR1 SNHLY, CDR2 FYNNEI. V gave up 7 bases and J gave up 1 base; unmatched junction bases: 11. In nucleotides, the CDR3 is TGTGCCAGCACCAATGGGAGGGACAGGAGGAACACTGAAGCTTTCTTT. It is translated as CASTNGRDRRNTEAFF.